The 25 T cell receptor beta chains in this list originate from one sample, sequenced in a study of OX40 agonist ivuxolimab in advanced cancers. Sequencing was performed with immunoSEQ multiplex PCR; in TCRdb, only in-frame clones are kept and a portion is missing. The table shows 60,000 to 70,000 clones, with 75% to 90% occurring only once. Sequencing used CD4+ or CD8+ T cells sorted from blood, obtained in a trial of the OX40 agonist ivuxolimab. The source is an adult with an advanced solid tumor such as melanoma, head and neck, liver or kidney cancer.

This clone was observed a handful of times. The gene calls are TRBV19 and TRBJ1-1, with 8 nucleotides matching TRBD1. Germline values: CDR1 LNHDA, CDR2 SQIVND (reference sequence). The CDR3 runs 15 residues. V shed 3 bases and J 5 bases; nucleotides not matched to a gene: 8. The CDR3: CASSMTHRGTTEAFF. CDR3 DNA: TGTGCCAGTAGTATGACCCACAGGGGGACGACTGAAGCTTTCTTT.

Comment on this clone: The same CDR3 can be traced to other DNA sequences in this sample. V and J are TRBV7-2 and TRBJ2-3; D remains ambiguous. The CDR3 is 13 residues long. Germline V gene sequence: CDR1 SGHTA, CDR2 FQGNSA. V shed 4 bases and J shed 2 bases, with 7 bases lying between them. CDR3 sequence reads: CASSSTPTDTQYF. The DNA for the CDR3 is TGTGCCAGCAGCTCCACCCCCACAGATACGCAGTATTTT.

The rearrangement uses TRBV7-9 and TRBJ1-1; D is uncertain. The germline CDR1 and CDR2 sequences are SEHNR and FQNEAQ (reference sequence). V lost 2 bases and J 0 bases, leaving 13 bases between the germline ends. CDR3 size: 16 residues. The CDR3 DNA follows: TGTGCCAGCAGCTTATATTCGGGGTCTGTGAACACTGAAGCTTTCTTT. Amino acid sequence: CASSLYSGSVNTEAFF.

V and J are TRBV15 and TRBJ1-2, with unresolved D. The germline V gene has CDR1 LNHNV and CDR2 YYDKDF (reference sequence). V lost 0 bases and J lost 7, with 9 bases in between. The CDR3 is 13 amino acids. The CDR3 is CATSRDIFSGYTF. CDR3 nucleotides: TGTGCCACCAGCAGAGATATCTTTAGTGGCTACACCTTC.

The rearrangement uses TRBV5-1 and TRBJ1-1; the D gene is possibly TRBD1 (5 bases). This CDR3 has 15 residues. Germline V lookup: CDR1 SGHRS, CDR2 YFSETQ. The V gene lost 7 bases and the J gene lost 1 base, with 17 bases spanning the gap. The CDR3 here is CASGRLGAQNTEAFF. CDR3 DNA sequence: TGCGCCAGCGGTCGACTCGGGGCGCAGAACACTGAAGCTTTCTTT.

This clone was observed once. J is TRBJ1-1 and V is TRBV6-1; 7 bases are a match to TRBD1. V shed 8 bases, J shed 1 base, and the junction held 10 bases outside the gene matches. Germline V CDR1 and CDR2: MNHNS, SASEGT. There are 15 residues in the CDR3. This CDR3 reads CASQNEGAKNTEAFF. The CDR3 nucleotides read TGTGCCAGCCAAAATGAGGGGGCGAAGAACACTGAAGCTTTCTTT.

The table lists this clone with a few counts. The chain employs TRBV2 and TRBJ2-7; possibly TRBD2 for D (6 bases). Trimming removed 6 bases at V and 6 bases at J, with 24 bases between. The CDR3 spans 16 residues. The germline V gene has CDR1 SNHLY and CDR2 FYNNEI. The CDR3 DNA sequence: TGTGCCAGCAGGCTAACCTACCTAGGGACTGCCCCCGAGCAGTACTTC. Translating gives CASRLTYLGTAPEQYF.

Here the CDR3 reads CASSPPYPSYEQYF. The CDR3 region has the DNA TGTGCCAGCTCACCCCCTTATCCTTCCTACGAGCAGTACTTC. V gene TRBV18 combines with J gene TRBJ2-7; D gene unclear. Trimming took 3 bases from V and 1 from J, leaving 10 bases between them. The CDR3 length is 14 residues. Germline V gene sequence: CDR1 KGHSH, CDR2 LQKENI.

The V gene is TRBV19, the J gene TRBJ1-4, with 7 bases matching TRBD1. The V and J ends lost 5 bases and 1 base, in that order; junction bases with no gene match: 4. CDR1 is LNHDA and CDR2 is SQIVND in the germline V gene (reference sequence). This CDR3 has 15 amino acids. The DNA for the CDR3 is TGTGCCAGTAGTTCCTACAGGGGAACTAATGAAAAACTGTTTTTT. Translation gives CASSSYRGTNEKLFF.

The gene calls are TRBV21-1 and TRBJ2-5; the table's D call of TRBD2 was not tested on the DNA. TRBV21-1 is reported as a pseudogene. This CDR3 has 19 amino acids. DNA of the CDR3: TGTGCCAGCAGCAAAGCGCCGGGACTAGCGGGAGACCACCAAGAGACCCAGTACTTC. This gives the protein CASSKAPGLAGDHQETQYF.

This clone appeared once. This chain uses TRBV7-2 with TRBJ2-2; D uncertain. Germline values: CDR1 SGHTA, CDR2 FQGNSA. V lost 6 bases to trimming and J lost 2 bases, with 7 bases between them. This CDR3 has 13 residues. The DNA of the CDR3 is TGTGCCAGCAGTTTCAGAAACACCGGGGAGCTGTTTTTT. It yields the protein CASSFRNTGELFF.

The chain joins TRBV5-4 to TRBJ2-5; TRBD2 agrees at 11 bases. Looked up from germline, CDR1 is SGHNT and CDR2 is YYREEE (reference sequence). The V gene end was trimmed by 1 base and the J gene end by 4 bases; junction bases not matched to a gene: 3. The CDR3 extends over 15 amino acids. The CDR3: CASSLKLAGAETQYF. CDR3 DNA sequence: TGTGCCAGCAGCTTGAAACTAGCGGGGGCAGAGACCCAGTACTTC.

The chain recombines TRBV15 with TRBJ2-5; 7 bases are shared with TRBD2. CDR1 LNHNV and CDR2 YYDKDF come from the germline V gene (reference sequence). V trimming: 1 base; J trimming: 3 bases; junction bases outside the gene matches: 11. The CDR3 consists of 17 residues. The CDR3 bases are TGTGCCACCAGCAGAGGGGGAGTCGGACTAGGGAAAGAGACCCAGTACTTC. Translated, it gives CATSRGGVGLGKETQYF.

This clone was counted a single time. The CDR3 here is CASSENPLRQGSPQHF. The CDR3, as DNA: TGTGCCAGCAGTGAAAACCCCCTGAGACAGGGATCGCCCCAGCATTTT. The chain is built from TRBV6-1 and TRBJ1-5; 7 nucleotides match TRBD1. The germline gives CDR1 MNHNS, CDR2 SASEGT. The CDR3 runs 16 residues. Germline trimming cut 2 bases from V and 9 bases from J; bases unmatched to any gene: 13.

This clone showed up just a few times. V gene TRBV20-1 combines with J gene TRBJ2-5; D is ambiguous. Germline V gives CDR1 DFQATT, CDR2 SNEGSKA (reference sequence). This CDR3 contains 11 residues. Deletions cut 1 base from V and 5 bases from J, with 5 bases between. The CDR3 nucleotides read TGCAGTGCTAGAGTGGGGGAGACCCAGTACTTC. Translated, it gives CSARVGETQYF.

The chain couples TRBV18 to TRBJ2-1; D might be TRBD2 (5 bases). The CDR3 has 15 residues. The ends were cut back, 5 bases at V and 4 bases at J, with 15 bases in the middle. Germline loops: CDR1 KGHSH, CDR2 LQKENI. The CDR3 loop reads CASSLGLAIYNEQFF. In DNA, the CDR3 is TGTGCCAGCTCATTGGGCCTAGCCATATACAATGAGCAGTTCTTC.

This chain joins TRBV2 and TRBJ2-2; D not certain. The V gene's germline CDR1 is SNHLY and CDR2 FYNNEI. Trimming pared 2 bases from V and 0 bases from J, leaving 4 bases between. There are 14 residues in the CDR3. This CDR3 reads CASSENANTGELFF. DNA for the CDR3: TGTGCCAGCAGTGAAAACGCGAACACCGGGGAGCTGTTTTTT.

CDR3 amino acids: CASSSTGETQYF. In nucleotides, the CDR3 is TGTGCCAGCAGCTCCACCGGGGAGACCCAGTACTTC. This chain links TRBV11-3 with TRBJ2-5; unclear D gene. V lost 4 bases to trimming and J lost 5 bases, with 8 bases between them. The CDR3 consists of 12 residues. CDR1 is SGHNT and CDR2 is YENEEA in the germline V gene.

The chain recombines TRBV7-9 with TRBJ2-7, with D possibly matching TRBD2 (6 bases). The length of the CDR3 is 13 residues. Germline V CDR1 and CDR2: SEHNR, FQNEAQ (reference sequence). V was cut by 8 bases and J by 4 bases, with 15 bases left in between. The CDR3 spells CASGGQGTYEQYF. CDR3 DNA sequence: TGTGCCAGCGGAGGGCAGGGAACGTACGAGCAGTACTTC.

This rearrangement joins TRBV7-3 to TRBJ1-5; D unclear. Germline CDR1 SGHTA, CDR2 FQGTGA. The CDR3 sequence is 10 residues long. V lost 6 bases to trimming and J lost 6 bases, with 3 bases between them. CDR3 amino acids: CASRRQPQHF. CDR3 in DNA: TGTGCCAGCAGGCGTCAGCCCCAGCATTTT.

J is TRBJ1-5 and V is TRBV10-2, with 9 nucleotides matching TRBD1. V dropped 0 bases and J dropped 6; count of bases not matched to a gene: 6. This CDR3 has 16 amino acids. Germline CDR1 WSHSY, CDR2 SAAADI. The CDR3: CASSESYRGRGQPQHF. CDR3 in DNA: TGCGCCAGCAGTGAGTCTTACAGGGGGCGCGGTCAGCCCCAGCATTTT.

In this sample, this clone turned up once. V gene TRBV5-1 combines with J gene TRBJ2-3; D is uncertain. The CDR3 is 13 residues long. The V gene lost 0 bases and the J gene lost 2 bases, with 4 bases spanning the gap. Germline V gene lookup returns CDR1 SGHRS and CDR2 YFSETQ. The DNA of the CDR3 is TGCGCCAGCAGCTTGGCGTTCACAGATACGCAGTATTTT. As protein: CASSLAFTDTQYF. The complete variable domain, with remaining parts taken from reference TRBV5-1 and TRBJ2-3, reads KAGVTQTPRYLIKTRGQQVTLSCSPISGHRSVSWYQQTPGQGLQFLFEYFSETQRNKGNFPGRFSGRQFSNSRSEMNVSTLELGDSALYLCASSLAFTDTQYFGPGTRLTVL.

This clone came up a few times. This chain links TRBV12-5 with TRBJ1-2; 9 bases match TRBD1. In germline, CDR1 is LGHNT, CDR2 FRNRAP. This CDR3 region has 14 residues. The V gene end was trimmed by 6 bases and the J gene end by 2 bases; junction bases not matched to a gene: 4. The CDR3, as DNA: TGTGCTAGTGGCCCAGGACAGGGGAACTATGGCTACACCTTC. Translating gives CASGPGQGNYGYTF.

The rearrangement joins TRBV27 to TRBJ1-2, with TRBD1 as a possible D gene (6 bases). The CDR3 is made up of 15 amino acids. Trimming removed 0 bases from V and 2 bases from J, with 10 bases in between. Germline CDR1 is MNHEY and CDR2 is SMNVEV (reference sequence). The CDR3 protein is CASSLSRGRNYGYTF. The CDR3 bases are TGTGCCAGCAGTTTATCGCGGGGGCGCAACTATGGCTACACCTTC.

The chain combines TRBV9 with TRBJ1-2; D is perhaps TRBD1 (5 bases). CDR1 is SGDLS, CDR2 YYNGEE, per germline. The CDR3 is 15 residues long. V lost 3 bases and J 3 bases, leaving 15 bases between the germline ends. In nucleotides, the CDR3 is TGTGCCAGCAGCGAGGCAGGGAAGCGGCACTATGGCTACACCTTC. As protein: CASSEAGKRHYGYTF.